This TCR beta chain was recovered during a study of cytomegalovirus exposure and HLA in healthy donors. Healthy bone marrow donors made up the cohort. The PCR employed 60 Vbeta primers together with 13 Jbeta primers. Original handling: A later analysis counted roughly 74 million unique TCR beta chains, roughly 11 million shared. Here immunoSEQ multiplex PCR was the method, and the copy in TCRdb shows in-frame clones only, minus some. V and J calls and clone size follow that table, whereas D and trimming were derived from the DNA. The sample includes almost 80,000 clones, about 68% seen only once; the top ten take about 6.9%. The germline V gene has CDR1 MNHNS and CDR2 SASEGT. There are 14 residues in the CDR3. Deletions cut 7 bases from V and 2 bases from J, with 12 bases between. Study-wide points: Per a prior analysis, the majority of TCR beta V segments were productive roughly 90% or roughly 30% of the time.

The sample holds a few counts of this clone. What it binds is not known. What was sequenced was PBMCs. This TCR derives from a woman aged 45-60 years in good health and CMV-seropositive. J is TRBJ1-5 and V is TRBV6-1; TRBD1 might be the D (5 bases). CDR3 loop: CASKTWGGNQPQHF. In DNA, the CDR3 is TGTGCCAGCAAAACTTGGGGGGGCAATCAGCCCCAGCATTTT.